These 20 T cell receptor beta chains were all obtained from the same sample, sequenced in a study of shared clonotypes between healthy human individuals. The method was immunoSEQ multiplex PCR; TCRdb's version includes in-frame clones alone and lacks a portion of them. The sample shows more than 550,000 clones, about two thirds of them seen only once. Sequencing was done on a sample of memory CD4+ T cells sorted from blood. Regarding subset: CD45RA-negative fraction. These receptor sequences come from a woman in her twenties or thirties in good health.

This clone was picked up a small number of times. This chain joins TRBV7-9 and TRBJ1-1, with 7 nucleotides matching TRBD1. Germline assignment: CDR1 SEHNR and CDR2 FQNEAQ (reference sequence). CDR3 size: 13 residues. V shed 7 bases and J 3 bases; nucleotides not matched to a gene: 5. The CDR3 DNA follows: TGTGCCAGCATCCCGGGACAGTACACTGAAGCTTTCTTT. As protein: CASIPGQYTEAFF.

This clone came up once. V gene TRBV9 combines with J gene TRBJ2-5; D possibly corresponds to TRBD2 (6 bases). The CDR3 consists of 14 residues. V was pared by 0 bases and J by 7 bases, with 13 bases between. Germline CDR1 is SGDLS and CDR2 is YYNGEE. The CDR3 protein is CASSVAGHGGTQYF. CDR3 coding DNA: TGTGCCAGCAGCGTAGCAGGGCACGGGGGGACCCAGTACTTC.

For this clone: The same CDR3 also results from other DNA sequences found in this sample. V usage is TRBV14 and J usage is TRBJ2-1, with 7 nucleotides matching TRBD1. Trimming at V came to 4 bases and at J to 4 bases, leaving 4 bases not matched to a gene. Germline CDR1 and CDR2: SGHDN and FVKESK. The CDR3 has 14 amino acids. CDR3 nucleotides: TGTGCCAGCAGCCGAGGACAGGTGTACAATGAGCAGTTCTTC. It yields the protein CASSRGQVYNEQFF.

This clone is a singleton in its sample. The CDR3 sequence is CASSLVSGVDSYEQYF. DNA for the CDR3: TGCGCCAGCAGCTTGGTTAGCGGGGTCGACTCCTACGAGCAGTACTTC. The chain joins TRBV5-1 to TRBJ2-7; 8 nucleotides align to TRBD2. With 0 bases clipped from V and 0 bases from J, the junction kept 5 bases outside the gene matches. Germline CDR1 SGHRS, CDR2 YFSETQ. The CDR3 covers 16 residues. Supplemented by reference TRBV5-1 and TRBJ2-7, the full variable domain reads KAGVTQTPRYLIKTRGQQVTLSCSPISGHRSVSWYQQTPGQGLQFLFEYFSETQRNKGNFPGRFSGRQFSNSRSEMNVSTLELGDSALYLCASSLVSGVDSYEQYFGPGTRLTVT.

As for this clone: This sample also contains other DNA sequences that code for the same CDR3. The rearrangement links TRBV9 to TRBJ1-2; 7 bases are shared with TRBD1. This CDR3 has 14 amino acids. After removal of 3 bases from V and 2 bases from J, the junction contained 4 bases not matched to a gene. Germline V gives CDR1 SGDLS, CDR2 YYNGEE. The CDR3 DNA reads as TGTGCCAGCAGCGGATTGACAGGGAACTATGGCTACACCTTC. Translated: CASSGLTGNYGYTF.

This clone was found a few times. This chain joins TRBV5-1 and TRBJ2-3; D is possibly TRBD1 (6 bases). The CDR3 totals 13 residues. Trimming removed 4 bases at V and 5 bases at J, with 11 bases between. The V gene's germline CDR1 is SGHRS and CDR2 YFSETQ. CDR3 loop: CASSHGQLDTQYF. DNA for the CDR3: TGCGCCAGCAGCCATGGACAGCTAGATACGCAGTATTTT.

The chain links TRBV6-1 to TRBJ2-2, with a tentative D call TRBD2 (5 bases). The CDR3 sequence is 15 residues long. V was clipped by 6 bases and J by 4 bases, with 15 bases between them. Germline V CDR1 and CDR2: MNHNS, SASEGT. CDR3 coding DNA: TGTGCCAGCAGCGGCCCCCGGGGAGTCACCGGGGAGCTGTTTTTT. Residues: CASSGPRGVTGELFF.

In the case of this clone: Being one base from a much bigger clone, this may be a read error. This same CDR3 is encoded by further DNA sequences in the sample. The chain uses TRBV5-5 and TRBJ2-7; 11 nucleotides line up with TRBD2. The germline gives CDR1 SGHKS, CDR2 YYEKEE (reference sequence). V was pared by 1 base and J by 3 bases, with 0 bases of the junction left unmatched. The CDR3 covers 14 residues. The CDR3 DNA sequence: TGTGCCAGCAGCTTGACTAGCGGGAGCTACGAGCAGTACTTC. It encodes CASSLTSGSYEQYF.

This clone was seen repeatedly, ten times or more. The chain combines TRBV29-1 with TRBJ1-2; TRBD1 aligns across 9 bases. CDR3 length: 17 amino acids. Germline V gene sequence: CDR1 SQVTM, CDR2 ANQGSEA. After removal of 0 bases from V and 4 bases from J, the junction contained 12 bases not matched to a gene. CDR3 in amino acids: CSVEDGDRGAHRYGYTF. The DNA of the CDR3 is TGCAGCGTTGAAGATGGCGACAGGGGGGCGCATCGCTATGGCTACACCTTC.

The chain carries TRBV5-4 and TRBJ1-3; 8 nucleotides match TRBD1. V was clipped by 4 bases and J by 0 bases; unmatched bases: 9. The CDR3 loop spans 17 amino acids. CDR1 is SGHNT, CDR2 YYREEE, per germline (reference sequence). This chain's CDR3 is CASSLRGPESSGNTIYF. CDR3 nucleotides: TGTGCCAGCAGCCTCAGGGGGCCAGAGAGCTCTGGAAACACCATATATTTT.

The genes are TRBV7-2 and TRBJ1-5, with D possibly being TRBD1 (6 bases). Per germline, CDR1 SGHTA and CDR2 FQGNSA. The length of the CDR3 is 15 residues. V was trimmed by 3 bases and J by 8 bases, leaving 17 bases between them. The CDR3 spells CASSFGQSRKEPQHF. CDR3 in DNA: TGTGCCAGCAGCTTCGGACAGTCCCGTAAAGAGCCCCAGCATTTT.

The chain employs TRBV5-1 and TRBJ2-3; 14 bases are shared with TRBD2. Unmatched junction bases numbered 17, after V lost 4 bases and J lost 7 bases. Per germline, CDR1 SGHRS and CDR2 YFSETQ. The CDR3 is 19 amino acids. CDR3 sequence: CASSTSGTSGSGSGNTQYF. CDR3 coding DNA: TGCGCCAGCAGCACCTCCGGGACTAGCGGGAGCGGGTCTGGAAATACGCAGTATTTT.

The chain is built from TRBV7-2 and TRBJ2-7, with a tentative D call TRBD2 (6 bases). In germline, CDR1 is SGHTA, CDR2 FQGNSA. Trimming stripped 6 bases from V and 4 bases from J, with 22 bases between. The CDR3 is 16 residues long. The CDR3 region is CASSRSGTSSRYEQYF. The DNA of the CDR3 is TGTGCCAGCAGTCGTTCGGGAACTAGCTCCCGTTACGAGCAGTACTTC.

The count of this clone is one. V gene TRBV10-3 combines with J gene TRBJ1-3, with D maybe TRBD1 (5 bases). This CDR3 is built from 13 residues. Trimming pared 10 bases from V and 4 bases from J, leaving 14 bases between. Germline values: CDR1 ENHRY, CDR2 SYGVKD. CDR3 loop: CATGAGIGNTIYF. The DNA for the CDR3 is TGTGCCACCGGGGCAGGGATCGGAAACACCATATATTTT.

This chain joins TRBV7-9 and TRBJ2-6; the D is unclear. CDR1 and CDR2 (germline): SEHNR, FQNEAQ (reference sequence). Trimming removed 7 bases from V and 0 bases from J, with 10 bases in between. CDR3 length: 15 amino acids. CDR3 coding DNA: TGTGCCAGCACCCCGGAAAACTCTGGGGCCAACGTCCTGACTTTC. This sequence encodes CASTPENSGANVLTF.

The genes are TRBV11-2 and TRBJ2-5; D possibly corresponds to TRBD1 (6 bases). This CDR3 comprises 15 residues. Trimming took 4 bases from V and 5 from J, leaving 17 bases between them. The germline gives CDR1 SGHAT, CDR2 FQNNGV. The CDR3 spells CASSSRGQSRETQYF. CDR3 coding DNA: TGTGCCAGCAGCTCCCGCGGACAGAGTAGGGAGACCCAGTACTTC. The variable domain in full, with the rest retrieved from reference TRBV11-2 and TRBJ2-5, is EAGVAQSPRYKIIEKRQSVAFWCNPISGHATLYWYQQILGQGPKLLIQFQNNGVVDDSQLPKDRFSAERLKGVDSTLKIQPAKLEDSAVYLCASSSRGQSRETQYFGPGTRLLVL.

On this clone: Given a much more abundant clone one base away, this may be a read error. This sequence joins TRBV2 and TRBJ2-3; 10 bases match TRBD1. Per germline, CDR1 SNHLY and CDR2 FYNNEI. This CDR3 has 14 amino acids. With V trimmed by 4 bases and J by 4 bases, 2 bases remained unmatched. CDR3 DNA sequence: TGTGCCAGCAGTGGACAGGGGGCGGCAGATACGCAGTATTTT. Protein: CASSGQGAADTQYF.

The chain joins TRBV30 to TRBJ1-2; TRBD1 is a possible D gene (5 bases). V was shortened by 3 bases and J by 0 bases, with 8 bases between the two germline ends. This CDR3 region has 13 residues. CDR1 GTSNPN and CDR2 SVGIG come from the germline V gene (reference sequence). This CDR3 is CAWRDSPNYGYTF. CDR3 coding DNA: TGTGCCTGGAGAGACAGTCCTAACTATGGCTACACCTTC.

The chain employs TRBV19 and TRBJ1-5; 9 bases are a match to TRBD1. Per the germline V gene, CDR1 is LNHDA and CDR2 is SQIVND (reference sequence). Unmatched junction bases numbered 4, after V lost 6 bases and J lost 1 base. This CDR3 spans 15 amino acids. The CDR3 is CASSYDRGSNQPQHF. As DNA, the CDR3 is TGTGCCAGTAGCTACGACAGGGGGAGCAATCAGCCCCAGCATTTT.

CDR3 DNA: TGTGCCATCGGTTCGAGGGCTACCGGGGAGCTGTTTTTT. Its protein product is CAIGSRATGELFF. The chain recombines TRBV10-3 with TRBJ2-2, with a possible D match to TRBD2 (5 bases). The CDR3 is 13 residues long. CDR1 and CDR2 from the germline V gene are ENHRY and SYGVKD. Trimming took 8 bases from V and 5 from J, leaving 12 bases between them.